The 7 T cell receptor beta chains below were found in one sample sequenced in a study of blood T cell repertoires in COVID-19. The data were produced by immunoSEQ multiplex PCR, yet TCRdb's version contains in-frame clones alone and is incomplete. Of about 97,000 clones listed, 90% are singletons. Material: peripheral blood. Receptor source: a man aged 55 to 69 with acute or convalescent COVID-19.

V and J are TRBV11-2 and TRBJ1-1; D not resolved. The CDR3 has 13 residues. Trimming stripped 6 bases from V and 2 bases from J, with 10 bases between. Germline-derived CDR1 and CDR2 are SGHAT and FQNNGV. The CDR3 spells CASSGGLNTEAFF. In DNA form, the CDR3 reads TGTGCCAGCAGTGGTGGGCTTAACACTGAAGCTTTCTTT.

Only a few counts were recorded for this clone. The chain employs TRBV4-2 and TRBJ2-7, with 10 nucleotides matching TRBD1. With 1 base clipped from V and 3 bases from J, the junction kept 3 bases outside the gene matches. Germline lookup yields CDR1 LGHNA and CDR2 YNFKEQ. The CDR3 is 15 residues long. The CDR3 spells CASSQGTGGVYEQYF. The CDR3 region has the DNA TGTGCCAGCAGCCAAGGGACAGGGGGTGTCTACGAGCAGTACTTC.

The chain has TRBV6-5 and TRBJ2-7; perhaps TRBD2 as D (7 bases). Trimming shortened V by 6 bases and J by 3 bases, and 15 bases separated the two germline ends. Per germline, CDR1 MNHEY and CDR2 SVGAGI. This CDR3 spans 14 amino acids. Written as DNA, the CDR3 is TGTGCCAGCAGGAGGGGGGGCAGCAACTACGAGCAGTACGTC. It codes for CASRRGGSNYEQYV.

The genes are TRBV5-1 and TRBJ2-7, with 11 positions matching TRBD2. Germline lookup yields CDR1 SGHRS and CDR2 YFSETQ. The CDR3 has 19 amino acids. The trim removed 2 bases at V and 4 bases at J, leaving 17 bases unmatched. In nucleotides, the CDR3 is TGCGCCAGCAGCTTATCCGGGACTAGCGGCCTTAAACATATATACGAGCAGTACGTC. Amino acids: CASSLSGTSGLKHIYEQYV.

The chain links TRBV24-1 to TRBJ2-3; 7 nucleotides line up with TRBD1. The trim removed 4 bases at V and 3 bases at J, leaving 3 bases unmatched. The V gene's germline CDR1 is KGHDR and CDR2 SFDVKD. The CDR3 runs 14 residues. The CDR3 loop is CATSEQGSTDTQYF. The DNA of the CDR3 is TGTGCCACCAGTGAACAGGGGAGTACAGATACGCAGTATTTT.

This sequence joins TRBV9 and TRBJ1-1; 9 bases are shared with TRBD1. The CDR3 covers 15 residues. Germline lookup yields CDR1 SGDLS and CDR2 YYNGEE. With 4 bases clipped from V and 3 bases from J, the junction kept 7 bases outside the gene matches. This chain's CDR3 is CASSTGTGSDTEAFF. CDR3 in DNA: TGTGCCAGCAGCACCGGGACAGGGAGTGACACTGAAGCTTTCTTT.

J is TRBJ1-2 and V is TRBV5-1; D remains unclear. Germline lookup yields CDR1 SGHRS and CDR2 YFSETQ. The length of the CDR3 is 14 residues. Between the trimmed V and J ends, which lost 2 bases and 4 bases, there was a span of 12 bases. The CDR3 DNA follows: TGCGCCAGCAGCTTCAGTCTCCCCAGCTATGGCTACACCTTC. Residues: CASSFSLPSYGYTF. Together with reference TRBV5-1 and TRBJ1-2, the CDR3 gives the full variable domain: KAGVTQTPRYLIKTRGQQVTLSCSPISGHRSVSWYQQTPGQGLQFLFEYFSETQRNKGNFPGRFSGRQFSNSRSEMNVSTLELGDSALYLCASSFSLPSYGYTFGSGTRLTVV.